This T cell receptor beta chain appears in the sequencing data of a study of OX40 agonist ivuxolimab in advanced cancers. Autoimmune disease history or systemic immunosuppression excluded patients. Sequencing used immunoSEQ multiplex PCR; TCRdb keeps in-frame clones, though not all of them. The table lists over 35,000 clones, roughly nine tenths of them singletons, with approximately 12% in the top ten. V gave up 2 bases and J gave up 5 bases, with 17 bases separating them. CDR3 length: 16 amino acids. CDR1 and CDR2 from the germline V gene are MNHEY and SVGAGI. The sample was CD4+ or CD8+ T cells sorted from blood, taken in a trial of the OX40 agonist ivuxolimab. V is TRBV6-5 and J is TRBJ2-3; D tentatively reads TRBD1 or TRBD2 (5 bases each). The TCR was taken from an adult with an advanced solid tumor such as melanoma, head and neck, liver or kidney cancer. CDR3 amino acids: CASSYTQMGVLDTQYF. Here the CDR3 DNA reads TGTGCCAGCAGTTACACCCAGATGGGGGTGTTAGATACGCAGTATTTT.